This T cell receptor beta chain was profiled in a study of Graves' ophthalmopathy and Graves' hyperthyroidism. Transcripts of RNA were the source for amplifying TCR beta CDR3 regions. First-round RT-PCR relied on HTBI primers, and a second-round multiplex PCR came next. TCRdb processed the multiplex PCR reads anew with MiXCR; each CDR3 protein has one entry. The table records about 210,000 distinct CDR3 sequences, under 30% of them present only once. The CDR3 is 12 amino acids. Per the germline V gene, CDR1 is MDHEN and CDR2 is SYDVKM. The V and J ends lost 5 bases and 13 bases respectively, with 17 bases between them. This clonotype has at least ten counts. Other autoimmune diseases, uncontrolled infections, pregnancy or lactation led to the exclusion of patients.

V gene TRBV28 combines with J gene TRBJ1-2, with D unresolved. The sequenced sample was peripheral blood. This clonotype originated in a man in his forties or fifties with Graves' ophthalmopathy. This chain's CDR3 is CASSLITETITF. The CDR3 DNA reads TGTGCCAGCAGTCTTATTACCGAGACGATCACCTTC.